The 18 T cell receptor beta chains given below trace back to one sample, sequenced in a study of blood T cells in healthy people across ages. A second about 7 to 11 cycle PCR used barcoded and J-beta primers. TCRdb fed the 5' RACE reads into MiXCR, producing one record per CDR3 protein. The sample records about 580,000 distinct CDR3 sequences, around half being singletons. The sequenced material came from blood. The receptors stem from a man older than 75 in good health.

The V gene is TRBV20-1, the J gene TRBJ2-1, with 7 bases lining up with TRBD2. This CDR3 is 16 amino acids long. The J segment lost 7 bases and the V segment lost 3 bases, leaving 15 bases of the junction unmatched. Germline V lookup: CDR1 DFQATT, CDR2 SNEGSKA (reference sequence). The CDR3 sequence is CSASDDPAGPFNEQFF. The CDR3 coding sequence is TGCAGTGCTAGTGATGATCCAGCGGGGCCTTTTAATGAGCAGTTCTTC.

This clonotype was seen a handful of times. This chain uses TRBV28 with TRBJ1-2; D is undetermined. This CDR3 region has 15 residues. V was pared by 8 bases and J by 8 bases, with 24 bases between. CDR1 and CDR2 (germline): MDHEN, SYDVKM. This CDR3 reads CASSRPPTTASGYTF. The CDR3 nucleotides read TGTGCCAGCTCCCGCCCCCCGACAACGGCGAGCGGCTACACCTTC.

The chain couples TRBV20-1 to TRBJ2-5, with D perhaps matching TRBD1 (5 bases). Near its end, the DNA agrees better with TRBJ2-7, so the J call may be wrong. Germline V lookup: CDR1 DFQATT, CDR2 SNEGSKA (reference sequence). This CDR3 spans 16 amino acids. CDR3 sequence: CSARDPTGLKLNEQYF. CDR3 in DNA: TGCAGTGCTAGAGATCCCACAGGCCTGAAGCTAAACGAGCAGTACTTC.

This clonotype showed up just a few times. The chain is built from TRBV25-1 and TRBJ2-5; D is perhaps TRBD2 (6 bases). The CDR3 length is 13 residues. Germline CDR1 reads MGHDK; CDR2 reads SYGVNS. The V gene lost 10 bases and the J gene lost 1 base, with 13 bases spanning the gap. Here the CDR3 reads CATRRGSQETQYF. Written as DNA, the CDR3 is TGTGCCACTAGGAGGGGCAGCCAAGAGACCCAGTACTTC.

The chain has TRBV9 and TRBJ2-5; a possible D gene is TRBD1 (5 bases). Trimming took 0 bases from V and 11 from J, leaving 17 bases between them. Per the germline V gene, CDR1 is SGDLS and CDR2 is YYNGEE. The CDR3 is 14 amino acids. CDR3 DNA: TGTGCCAGCAGCGTAGCTCCCCAGGGCAATGAGCAGTACTTC. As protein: CASSVAPQGNEQYF.

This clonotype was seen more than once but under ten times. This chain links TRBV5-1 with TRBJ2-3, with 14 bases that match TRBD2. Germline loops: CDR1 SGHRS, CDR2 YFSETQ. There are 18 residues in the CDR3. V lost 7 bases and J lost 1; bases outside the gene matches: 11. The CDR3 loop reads CASQPRLAGGPGTDTQYF. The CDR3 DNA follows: TGCGCCAGCCAACCTCGACTAGCGGGGGGGCCGGGCACAGATACGCAGTATTTT.

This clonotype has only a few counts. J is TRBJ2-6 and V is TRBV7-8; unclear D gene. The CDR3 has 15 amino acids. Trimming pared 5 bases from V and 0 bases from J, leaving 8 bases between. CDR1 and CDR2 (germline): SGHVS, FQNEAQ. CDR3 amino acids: CASSTYNSGANVLTF. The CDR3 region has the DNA TGTGCCAGCAGCACCTACAACTCTGGGGCCAACGTCCTGACTTTC.

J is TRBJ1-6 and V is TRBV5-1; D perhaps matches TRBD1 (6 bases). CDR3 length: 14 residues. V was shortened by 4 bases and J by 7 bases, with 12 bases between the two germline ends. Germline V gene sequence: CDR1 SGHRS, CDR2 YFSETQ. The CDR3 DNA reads TGCGCCAGCAGCCCGGACAGTCCGAATTCACCCCTCCACTTT. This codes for CASSPDSPNSPLHF.

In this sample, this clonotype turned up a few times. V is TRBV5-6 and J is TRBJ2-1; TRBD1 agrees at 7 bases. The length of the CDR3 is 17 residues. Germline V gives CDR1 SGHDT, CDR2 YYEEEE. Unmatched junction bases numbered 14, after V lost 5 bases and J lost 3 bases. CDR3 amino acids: CASRRVGQISNYNEQFF. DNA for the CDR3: TGTGCCAGCAGGAGAGTGGGACAGATATCAAACTACAATGAGCAGTTCTTC.

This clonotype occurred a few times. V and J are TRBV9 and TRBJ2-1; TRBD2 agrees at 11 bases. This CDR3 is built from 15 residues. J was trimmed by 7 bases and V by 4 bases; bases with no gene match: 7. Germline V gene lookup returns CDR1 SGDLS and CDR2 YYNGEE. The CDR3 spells CASSFTSGSSNEQFF. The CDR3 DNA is TGTGCCAGCAGCTTCACTAGCGGGAGTAGTAATGAGCAGTTCTTC.

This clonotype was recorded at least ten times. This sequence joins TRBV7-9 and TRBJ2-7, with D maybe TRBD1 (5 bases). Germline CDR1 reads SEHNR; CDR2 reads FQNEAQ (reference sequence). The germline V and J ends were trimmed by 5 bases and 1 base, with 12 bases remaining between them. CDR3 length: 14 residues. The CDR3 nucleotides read TGTGCCAGCAGCGGCGACAGCGCTTCCTACGAGCAGTACTTC. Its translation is CASSGDSASYEQYF.

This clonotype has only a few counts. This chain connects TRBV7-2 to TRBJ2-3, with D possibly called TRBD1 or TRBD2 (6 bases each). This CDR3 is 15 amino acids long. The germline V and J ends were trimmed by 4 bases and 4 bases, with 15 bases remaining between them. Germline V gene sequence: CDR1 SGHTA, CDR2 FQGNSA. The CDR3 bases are TGTGCCAGCAGCTCCCTGGGGGGCGCAGCAGATACGCAGTATTTT. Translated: CASSSLGGAADTQYF.

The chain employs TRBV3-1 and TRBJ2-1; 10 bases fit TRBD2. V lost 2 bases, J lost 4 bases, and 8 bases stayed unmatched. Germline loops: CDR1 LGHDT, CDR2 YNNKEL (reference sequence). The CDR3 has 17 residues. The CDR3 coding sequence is TGTGCCAGCAGCCAACGGTGGATAGCGGGGGGATACAATGAGCAGTTCTTC. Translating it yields CASSQRWIAGGYNEQFF.

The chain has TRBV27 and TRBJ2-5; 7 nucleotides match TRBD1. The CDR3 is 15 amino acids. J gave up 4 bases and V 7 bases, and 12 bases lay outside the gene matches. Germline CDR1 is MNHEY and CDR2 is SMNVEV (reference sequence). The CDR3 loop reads CASITYRGAVETQYF. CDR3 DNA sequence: TGTGCCAGCATTACCTACAGGGGTGCCGTAGAGACCCAGTACTTC.

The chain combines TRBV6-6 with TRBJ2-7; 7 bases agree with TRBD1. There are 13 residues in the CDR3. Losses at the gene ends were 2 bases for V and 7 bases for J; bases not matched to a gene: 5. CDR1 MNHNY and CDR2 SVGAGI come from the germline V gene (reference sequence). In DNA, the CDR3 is TGTGCCAGCAGTTACGGGACAGTGGGGGAGCAGTACTTC. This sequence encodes CASSYGTVGEQYF.

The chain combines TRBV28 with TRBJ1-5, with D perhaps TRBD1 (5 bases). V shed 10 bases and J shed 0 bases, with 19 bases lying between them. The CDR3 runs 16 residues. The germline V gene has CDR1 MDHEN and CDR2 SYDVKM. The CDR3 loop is CATNTGGVYSNQPQHF. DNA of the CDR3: TGTGCCACCAACACCGGGGGGGTTTATAGCAATCAGCCCCAGCATTTT.

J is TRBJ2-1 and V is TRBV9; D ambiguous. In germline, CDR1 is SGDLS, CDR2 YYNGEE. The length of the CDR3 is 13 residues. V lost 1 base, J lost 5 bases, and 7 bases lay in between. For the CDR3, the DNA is TGTGCCAGCAGCGTAAGCAGACACAATGAGCAGTTCTTC. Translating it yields CASSVSRHNEQFF.

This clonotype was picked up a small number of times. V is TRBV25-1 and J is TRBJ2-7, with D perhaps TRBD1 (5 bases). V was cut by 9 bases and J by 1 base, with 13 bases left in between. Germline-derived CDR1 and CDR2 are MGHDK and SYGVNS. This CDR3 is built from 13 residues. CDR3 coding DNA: TGTGCCAGTCTTCATGACAGTTCCTACGAGCAGTACTTC. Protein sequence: CASLHDSSYEQYF.